The 11 T cell receptor beta chains presented below share a single source sample, sequenced in a study of T cells in Graves' hyperthyroidism and ophthalmopathy. The investigators amplified TCR beta CDR3 regions from RNA transcripts. Carried out on the TCR CDR3, a first-round RT-PCR used the HTBI primer set. Each CDR3 protein is one row after TCRdb ran MiXCR on the multiplex PCR reads. Found here are 600,000 or so distinct CDR3 sequences, roughly 17% of them singletons; the top ten hold 3.5% to 4%. Sample: blood. Source of these receptors: a woman in her twenties or thirties with Graves' hyperthyroidism.

This clonotype was observed a handful of times. This chain uses TRBV19 with TRBJ2-6, with D hard to call. Germline-derived CDR1 and CDR2 are LNHDA and SQIVND (reference sequence). V was shortened by 3 bases and J by 0 bases, with 6 bases between the two germline ends. The CDR3 contains 15 residues. The CDR3 sequence: CASSMMSSGANVLTF. CDR3 sequence (DNA): TGTGCCAGTAGTATGATGAGCTCTGGGGCCAACGTCCTGACTTTC.

The chain uses TRBV5-1 and TRBJ2-2; 11 positions match TRBD2. The CDR3 loop spans 16 amino acids. With 4 bases clipped from V and 7 bases from J, the junction kept 9 bases outside the gene matches. The germline V gene has CDR1 SGHRS and CDR2 YFSETQ. CDR3: CASSPTLAGEGGELFF. CDR3 sequence (DNA): TGCGCCAGCAGCCCCACACTAGCGGGAGAGGGCGGGGAGCTGTTTTTT.

There are many counts of this clonotype. The chain joins TRBV18 to TRBJ1-1, with TRBD1 as a possible D gene (6 bases). The CDR3 extends over 15 amino acids. V was trimmed by 0 bases and J by 1 base, leaving 9 bases between them. Germline V gives CDR1 KGHSH, CDR2 LQKENI. CDR3 loop: CASSPPGHRNTEAFF. CDR3 sequence (DNA): TGTGCCAGCTCACCACCGGGACACCGGAACACTGAAGCTTTCTTT. The entire variable domain, with the rest obtained from reference TRBV18 and TRBJ1-1, is as follows: NAGVMQNPRHLVRRRGQEARLRCSPMKGHSHVYWYRQLPEEGLKFMVYLQKENIIDESGMPKERFSAEFPKEGPSILRIQQVVRGDSAAYFCASSPPGHRNTEAFFGQGTRLTVV.

This clonotype has at least ten counts. This sequence joins TRBV12-3 or TRBV12-4 and TRBJ1-1; a weak D match, TRBD1 (5 bases). The length of the CDR3 is 14 residues. The V end was cut by 3 bases, the J end by 1 base, with 9 bases between. The CDR3 DNA reads as TGTGCCAGCAGTTTGGGAGGGGCGAACACTGAAGCTTTCTTT. It translates to CASSLGGANTEAFF.

This clonotype was found many times. This rearrangement joins TRBV11-2 to TRBJ2-5; the D is unclear. Trimming took off 2 bases at V and 5 bases at J, with 6 bases between the two ends. From germline, CDR1 is SGHAT and CDR2 FQNNGV. CDR3 length: 12 amino acids. CDR3 loop: CASSLMGETQYF. CDR3 sequence (DNA): TGTGCCAGCAGCTTAATGGGGGAGACCCAGTACTTC.

This clonotype was picked up a small number of times. The V gene is TRBV3-1, the J gene TRBJ1-4; no clear D gene. CDR3 length: 14 amino acids. The germline V and J ends were trimmed by 0 bases and 14 bases, with 16 bases remaining between them. CDR1 is LGHDT and CDR2 is YNNKEL in the germline V gene (reference sequence). The DNA of the CDR3 is TGTGCCAGCAGCCAAGAGGATGGCAGATCCTACCTGTTTTTT. This gives the protein CASSQEDGRSYLFF.

V usage is TRBV12-3 or TRBV12-4 and J usage is TRBJ2-1; TRBD2 is a possible D gene (5 bases). This CDR3 is built from 12 residues. Trimming removed 5 bases from V and 10 bases from J, with 12 bases in between. CDR3 sequence (DNA): TGTGCCAGCAGTCCAATAGCGAGGGAGCAGTTCTTC. Translating gives CASSPIAREQFF.

The gene calls are TRBV5-1 and TRBJ2-3; D perhaps matches TRBD1 (6 bases). Germline loops: CDR1 SGHRS, CDR2 YFSETQ. V lost 0 bases, J lost 10 bases, and 15 bases lay in between. CDR3 size: 14 residues. The CDR3 bases are TGCGCCAGCAGCTTGGGGACAGAGGGTCGAGCGCAGTATTTT. This gives the protein CASSLGTEGRAQYF.

This clonotype occurred a few times. A much larger clone differs by one base, so this may be a read error. The chain carries TRBV12-3 or TRBV12-4 and TRBJ1-5, with TRBD1 matching 9 bases. This CDR3 spans 14 amino acids. The CDR3 spells CASRTGGSNQPRHF. In DNA, the CDR3 is TGTGCCAGCAGGACAGGGGGTAGCAATCAGCCCCGGCATTTT.

The chain has TRBV7-2 and TRBJ1-5; TRBD1 matches at 9 bases. The CDR3 loop spans 14 amino acids. V was clipped by 5 bases and J by 7 bases; unmatched bases: 6. Germline V gene sequence: CDR1 SGHTA, CDR2 FQGNSA. CDR3 in DNA: TGTGCCAGCAGCCCTCGGACAGGGGAGCAGCCCCAGCATTTT. This codes for CASSPRTGEQPQHF. The full variable domain, its missing parts supplied by reference TRBV7-2 and TRBJ1-5, is GAGVSQSPSNKVTEKGKDVELRCDPISGHTALYWYRQSLGQGLEFLIYFQGNSAPDKSGLPSDRFSAERTGGSVSTLTIQRTQQEDSAVYLCASSPRTGEQPQHFGDGTRLSIL.

In this sample, this clonotype turned up many times. V and J are TRBV7-9 and TRBJ2-5, with 7 nucleotides matching TRBD1. CDR3 length equals 13 residues. Germline CDR1 SEHNR, CDR2 FQNEAQ (reference sequence). The V segment lost 5 bases and the J segment 4 bases; nucleotides outside the gene matches: 4. CDR3 in DNA: TGTGCCAGCAGCACGACAGGGAGAGAGACCCAGTACTTC. As protein: CASSTTGRETQYF.